This T cell receptor beta chain was sequenced during a study of response to subunit inactivated influenza vaccine. Study-level points and caveats: The authors proposed limited new T cell recruitment per seasonal influenza vaccination.

TCRdb reprocessed the RT-PCR reads with MiXCR, giving one entry per CDR3 protein. The table has 550,000 to 800,000 distinct CDR3 sequences, around 14% seen once; the top ten hold 6% to 8%. This clonotype was counted only a few times. Its antigen is unknown. The ends lost 6 bases at V and 5 bases at J; junction bases unmatched: 8. Looked up from germline, CDR1 is SGHVS and CDR2 is FNYEAQ. The CDR3 is 16 amino acids. The clonotype comes from a man aged 50-59 years who received an inactivated influenza vaccine. The rearrangement uses TRBV7-6 and TRBJ2-5; TRBD2 matches 14 bases. Material: PBMCs from blood, obtained roughly 15 days before vaccination. The CDR3 region is CASRTRLAGGRETQYF. In DNA form, the CDR3 reads TGTGCCAGCAGGACAAGACTAGCGGGGGGGCGGGAGACCCAGTACTTC.